The sequence of this T cell receptor beta chain was determined in a study of T-cell reconstitution after alpha-beta-depleted transplantation in children. In this sample, this clonotype turned up many times. Unique molecular identifiers were incorporated when the TCRbeta library was constructed. Each CDR3 protein is one row after TCRdb ran MiXCR on the PCR reads. The sample consists of some 530,000 distinct CDR3 sequences, 9.5% to 15% of them appearing once. The CDR3 loop spans 16 amino acids. V was trimmed by 4 bases and J by 0 bases, leaving 14 bases between them. Germline values: CDR1 SGDLS, CDR2 YYNGEE.

The sample was PBMCs from the stem cell graft donor, taken from the stem cell graft. The chain employs TRBV9 and TRBJ2-1; D gene ambiguous. This receptor was identified in a human donor who donated a stem cell graft to a child with combined immunodeficiency. CDR3 in amino acids: CASSPPPSASYNEQFF. CDR3 nucleotide sequence: TGTGCCAGCAGCCCCCCCCCGTCAGCCTCCTACAATGAGCAGTTCTTC. Full variable domain (remainder filled in from reference TRBV9 and TRBJ2-1): DSGVTQTPKHLITATGQRVTLRCSPRSGDLSVYWYQQSLDQGLQFLIQYYNGEERAKGNILERFSAQQFPDLHSELNLSSLELGDSALYFCASSPPPSASYNEQFFGPGTRLTVL.